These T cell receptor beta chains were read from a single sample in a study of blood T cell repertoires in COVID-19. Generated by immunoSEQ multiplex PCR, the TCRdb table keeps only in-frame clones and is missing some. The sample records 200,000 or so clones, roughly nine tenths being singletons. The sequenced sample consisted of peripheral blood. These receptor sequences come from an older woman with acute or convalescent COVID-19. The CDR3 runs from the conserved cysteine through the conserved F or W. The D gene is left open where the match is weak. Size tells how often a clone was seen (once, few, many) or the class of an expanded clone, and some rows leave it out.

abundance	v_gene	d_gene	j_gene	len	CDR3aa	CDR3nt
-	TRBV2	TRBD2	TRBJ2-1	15	CASRRTSGGANEQFF	TGTGCCAGCAGACGGACTAGCGGGGGGGCCAATGAGCAGTTCTTC
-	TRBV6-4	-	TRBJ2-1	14	CASRDIYPYNEQFF	TGTGCCAGCAGGGACATCTACCCGTACAATGAGCAGTTCTTC
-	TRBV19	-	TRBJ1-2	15	CATSAAGIANYGYTF	TGTGCCACCTCCGCGGCGGGAATAGCTAACTATGGCTACACCTTC
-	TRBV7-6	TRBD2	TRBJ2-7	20	CASSLESGLGLAGVPREQYF	TGTGCCAGCAGCTTAGAATCAGGCCTCGGACTAGCGGGAGTTCCTCGGGAGCAGTACTTC
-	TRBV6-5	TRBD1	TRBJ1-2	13	CASRKTGGYGYTF	TGTGCCAGCAGAAAGACAGGGGGCTATGGCTACACCTTC
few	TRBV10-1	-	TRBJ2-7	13	CASSGGTEYEQYF	TGCGCCAGCAGTGGCGGGACAGAATACGAGCAGTACTTC
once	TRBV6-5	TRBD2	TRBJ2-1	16	CASSLMTSGRRNEQFF	TGTGCCAGCAGTTTAATGACTAGCGGGAGAAGAAATGAGCAGTTCTTC
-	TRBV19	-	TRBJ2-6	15	CASSSNRDGANVLTF	TGTGCCAGTAGTAGTAACAGGGATGGGGCCAACGTCCTGACTTTC
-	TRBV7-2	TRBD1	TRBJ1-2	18	CASSQTGTGGFTNYGYTF	TGTGCCAGCAGCCAAACCGGGACAGGGGGCTTTACTAACTATGGCTACACCTTC
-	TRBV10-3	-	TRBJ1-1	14	CAISEARQNTEAFF	TGTGCCATCAGTGAGGCCAGGCAGAACACTGAAGCTTTCTTT
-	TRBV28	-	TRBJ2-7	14	CASSTSSGTREQYF	TGTGCCAGCAGTACATCCTCGGGAACGAGGGAGCAGTACTTC
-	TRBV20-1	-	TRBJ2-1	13	CSASWQVYNEQFF	TGCAGTGCTAGTTGGCAGGTATACAATGAGCAGTTCTTC
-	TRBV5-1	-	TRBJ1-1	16	CASSSSSRGQNTEAFF	TGCGCCAGCAGCTCGTCTTCTAGGGGACAGAACACTGAAGCTTTCTTT
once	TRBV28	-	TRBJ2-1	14	CASVRQATYNEQFF	TGTGCCAGCGTAAGACAGGCCACCTACAATGAGCAGTTCTTC
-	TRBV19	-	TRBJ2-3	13	CASSPRPTDTQYF	TGTGCCAGTAGCCCCCGTCCCACAGATACGCAGTATTTT
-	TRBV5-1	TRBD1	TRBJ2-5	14	CASSLRGQTETQYF	TGCGCCAGCAGCTTGAGGGGACAGACGGAGACCCAGTACTTC
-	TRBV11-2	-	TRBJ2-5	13	CASSLGPQETQYF	TGTGCCAGCAGCTTAGGTCCTCAAGAGACCCAGTACTTC
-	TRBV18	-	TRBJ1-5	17	CASSKTGGIVGNQPQHF	TGTGCCAGCTCCAAGACAGGCGGCATAGTAGGCAATCAGCCCCAGCATTTT
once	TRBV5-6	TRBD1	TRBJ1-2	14	CASSWRTGSNGYTF	TGTGCCAGCAGCTGGAGGACAGGGTCGAATGGCTACACCTTC
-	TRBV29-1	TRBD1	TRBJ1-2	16	CSVGSAGGQGRYGYTF	TGCAGCGTCGGTTCCGCTGGGGGACAGGGAAGATACGGCTACACCTTC
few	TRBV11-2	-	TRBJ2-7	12	CASLTISYEQYF	TGTGCCAGCTTGACAATTTCCTACGAGCAGTACTTC
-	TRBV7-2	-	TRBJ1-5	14	CASSLNPGDQPQHF	TGTGCCAGCAGCTTAAATCCAGGGGACCAGCCCCAGCATTTT
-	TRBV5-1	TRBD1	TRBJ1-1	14	CASSSGQGYTEAFF	TGCGCCAGCAGCTCCGGACAGGGGTACACTGAAGCTTTCTTT
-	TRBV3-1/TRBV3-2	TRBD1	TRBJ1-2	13	CASSQGQGLGYTF	TGTGCCAGCAGCCAGGGACAGGGTCTTGGCTACACCTTC
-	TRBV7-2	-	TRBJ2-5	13	CASSFVLQETQYF	TGTGCCAGCAGCTTTGTGCTACAAGAGACCCAGTACTTC
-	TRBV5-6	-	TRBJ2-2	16	CASSPGAGAKTGELFF	TGTGCCAGCAGCCCCGGGGCAGGGGCGAAAACCGGGGAGCTGTTTTTT
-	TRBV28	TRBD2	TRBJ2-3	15	CASSSGGGGADTQYF	TGTGCCAGCAGTTCTGGCGGGGGAGGCGCAGATACGCAGTATTTT
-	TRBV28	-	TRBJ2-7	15	CASSLQGEGDYEQYF	TGTGCCAGCAGTTTACAGGGTGAGGGGGACTACGAGCAGTACTTC
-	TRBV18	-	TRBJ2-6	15	CASSPPYPGANVLTF	TGTGCCAGCTCACCACCGTATCCTGGGGCCAACGTCCTGACTTTC
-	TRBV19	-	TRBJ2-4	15	CASSNQDRLRNIQYF	TGTGCCAGTAGTAACCAAGACAGGTTGCGGAACATTCAGTACTTC
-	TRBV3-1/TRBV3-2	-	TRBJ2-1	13	CASSQLAPSEQFF	TGTGCCAGCAGCCAATTGGCCCCTAGTGAGCAGTTCTTC
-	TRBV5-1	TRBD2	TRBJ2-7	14	CASSPSGGDREQYF	TGCGCCAGCAGCCCCTCTGGGGGGGATAGGGAGCAGTACTTC
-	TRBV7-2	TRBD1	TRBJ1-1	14	CASRPDRASTEAFF	TGTGCCAGCAGGCCCGACAGGGCGAGCACTGAAGCTTTCTTT
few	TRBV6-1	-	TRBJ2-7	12	CASSEVSYEQYF	TGTGCCAGCAGTGAAGTATCCTACGAGCAGTACTTC
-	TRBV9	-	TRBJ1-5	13	CASSVDRGGPQHF	TGTGCCAGCAGCGTAGACCGCGGCGGGCCCCAGCATTTT
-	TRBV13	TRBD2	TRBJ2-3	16	CASSPGLAGTTDTQYF	TGTGCCAGCAGCCCCGGACTAGCGGGAACCACAGATACGCAGTATTTT
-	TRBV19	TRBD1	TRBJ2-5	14	CASSEGTGGETQYF	TGTGCCAGTAGCGAAGGGACAGGGGGGGAGACCCAGTACTTC
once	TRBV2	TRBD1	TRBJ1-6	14	CASKGQGDNSPLHF	TGTGCCAGCAAGGGACAGGGGGATAATTCACCCCTCCACTTT
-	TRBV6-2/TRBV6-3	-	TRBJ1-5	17	CASRPTVGRRGNQPQHF	TGTGCCAGCAGACCTACAGTGGGGCGAAGGGGCAATCAGCCCCAGCATTTT
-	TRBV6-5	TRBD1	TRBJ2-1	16	CASSYSRDRGYNEQFF	TGTGCCAGCAGTTACTCGAGAGACAGGGGGTACAATGAGCAGTTCTTC
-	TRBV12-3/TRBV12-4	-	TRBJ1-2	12	CASSLVGDGYTF	TGTGCCAGCAGTTTAGTCGGGGATGGCTACACCTTC
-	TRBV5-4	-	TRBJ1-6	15	CASSAVGQDNSPLHF	TGTGCCAGCAGCGCTGTGGGGCAGGATAATTCACCCCTCCACTTT
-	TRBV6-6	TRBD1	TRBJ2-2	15	CASSYRQGRAGELFF	TGTGCCAGCAGTTACCGACAGGGAAGGGCCGGGGAGCTGTTTTTT
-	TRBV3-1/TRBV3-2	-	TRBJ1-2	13	CASSQAGREGYTF	TGTGCCAGCAGCCAAGCTGGGAGGGAAGGCTACACCTTC
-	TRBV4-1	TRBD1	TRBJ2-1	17	CASSQEGGQGHYNEQFF	TGCGCCAGCAGCCAAGAAGGGGGACAGGGCCACTACAATGAGCAGTTCTTC